This note documents a single T cell receptor beta chain sequence. This clone was detected a few times. Its antigen specificity is not known. No much larger clonotype is one base removed from it; base qualities were not supplied. Per the germline V gene, MNHEY is the CDR1 and SVGAGI is the CDR2. V is cut by 0 bases and J by 7 bases, and the space between the germline ends is 6 bases. Including the terminal cysteine and phenylalanine, the CDR3 comprises 12 residues. CDR3 DNA is the only sequence kept; it has 36 bases, read in frame from the first base. This entry comes from a study of Tregs in tolerant kidney transplant recipients (dated by TCRdb to between 2018 and 2021). About the investigation overall: The study applied TCRbeta sequencing to find donor-specific regulatory T cells before combined kidney and bone marrow transplantation and then followed those same cells after transplant. Several methods of expanding Tregs specific for an allogeneic donor were compared by TCRbeta repertoire sequencing in a few healthy controls.

General findings and caveats noted by the study authors: Because only a small number of patients were included, the study had limitations, and the results will need to be validated in larger populations as well as under other immunosuppression protocols. Expanding Tregs with activated donor B cells appeared to identify the most biologically relevant and donor-specific TCRbeta repertoire. Biological reproducibility was not directly assessed, although technical replication error appeared to be minimal.

Genomic DNA was extracted from sorted cells with the QIAGEN DNeasy Blood and Tissue Kit for TCRbeta CDR3 sequencing. High-throughput TCRbeta CDR3 sequencing was carried out commercially through immunoSEQ, with PCR amplification with bias correction and internal controls included. Processing in the source paper ran as follows. Unique productive TCRbeta sequences were defined by CDR3 nucleotide sequence where primers matched, otherwise by CDR3 amino acid sequence with Vbeta and Jbeta genes. To correct sorting error, sequences shared between sorted populations at a frequency ratio of 2:1 or less were removed; the rest were assigned to the higher population. Donor-reactive sequences were defined as at least 5-fold expanded in CFSE-low cells versus unstimulated cells, with frequency of at least 0.01% in CFSE-low cells. Jensen-Shannon divergence, calculated on the top 100 TCRbeta sequences ranked by frequency, was used to quantify repertoire divergence. For samples with multiple sequencing runs, sorting error was corrected separately for each run before the runs were pooled. The immuneACCESS repertoire file appears here via TCRdb, limited to in-frame rearrangements. These files lack a portion of the clones; in checked studies, under half of the deficit traces to unresolved V genes, and the cause of the others is not known. That table gives V, J and clone size, and the DNA gave D and trimming. For this sample the table gives fewer than 20,000 clones, of which approximately 85% were detected only once. The top ten hold over 2% of the sample.

Thawed PBMCs were FACS-sorted into unstimulated Tregs (CD4+CD25+CD127-), CD4+ non-Tregs (CD4+CD25-), CD4 cells and CD8 cells. Prior to Treg sorting, thawed PBMCs were rested overnight with 200 IU/ml IL-2 at 37 degrees C. Blood from healthy controls was obtained either from healthy volunteers or as purchased buffy coats. Healthy control blood was processed to PBMCs with a Ficoll density gradient and then cryopreserved, whereas patient PBMCs were collected both before and after transplant. Sequencing was performed on Tregs from blood. In this chain, TRBV6-5 is recombined with TRBJ1-2, and possibly TRBD1, on 5 matching bases. This sequence was found in a human donor in good health. DNA sequence: TGTGCCAGCAGTTACTCAGGGGCTGGCTACACCTTC. Its translation is CASSYSGAGYTF.